A selection of T cell receptor beta chains follows, all from one sample in a study of graft-versus-host responses after intestinal transplantation. The protocol was immunoSEQ multiplex PCR, while the TCRdb copy is restricted to in-frame clones and leaves out a portion. The table includes fewer than 85,000 clones, nearly 85% detected once. No antigen has been assigned to these receptors. Sequencing used unstimulated CD4+ T cells sorted from spleen or lymph node cells, obtained before transplant. The receptor source for this set is a human donor who was the organ donor for an intestinal transplant. Each CDR3 is given without its conserved first and last residue. Rows give clone size only sometimes, using once, few, many, or a class for an expanded clone.

abundance	v_gene	j_gene	CDR3aa
NA	TRBV2	TRBJ1-6	ASSEWPNSPLH
NA	TRBV19	TRBJ2-3	ASSVPPGQGHTQY
NA	TRBV19	TRBJ2-3	ASSLQAGPDTQY
few	TRBV4-2	TRBJ1-4	ASSQIDRDDEKLF
NA	TRBV28	TRBJ1-2	ASSSRTGGSSYGYT
NA	TRBV7-2	TRBJ1-2	ASSVGGLDYGYT
NA	TRBV4-2	TRBJ1-4	ASSEGVKGNEKLF
NA	TRBV7-9	TRBJ1-5	ASSLYPSNQPQH
NA	TRBV7-8	TRBJ1-6	ASSYTGVWSPLH
NA	TRBV4-1	TRBJ1-2	ASSQDGQKNYGYT
NA	TRBV29-1	TRBJ2-3	SVGPAGGPTDTQY
NA	TRBV6-1	TRBJ2-1	ASRNRGGPWDEQF
NA	TRBV30	TRBJ1-1	AWSVSGAGGRAF
NA	TRBV10-2	TRBJ2-3	ASSESGTSSSTDTQY
NA	TRBV7-8	TRBJ2-1	ASSRSGGGPNEQF
NA	TRBV6-1	TRBJ1-2	ASSWDLDYYGYT
NA	TRBV28	TRBJ2-3	ASRDRGSTDTQY
NA	TRBV7-9	TRBJ2-2	ASQGIGELF
NA	TRBV7-6	TRBJ1-6	ASSLESPSSYNSPLH